The next 8 T cell receptor beta chains were all read from a single sample in a study of blood T cell repertoires in COVID-19. Libraries were prepared by immunoSEQ multiplex PCR; TCRdb keeps only in-frame clonotypes and omits some of them. In the table there are some 130,000 clones, 75% to 90% of which are singletons. Sequencing was done on a sample of peripheral blood. The receptors come from a man aged 45-65 years with active COVID-19.

V gene TRBV30 combines with J gene TRBJ2-7; 9 nucleotides align to TRBD1. The CDR3 loop spans 14 amino acids. After removal of 0 bases from V and 2 bases from J, the junction contained 2 bases not matched to a gene. From germline, CDR1 is GTSNPN and CDR2 SVGIG (reference sequence). CDR3: CAWSVQGATYEQYF. CDR3 DNA sequence: TGTGCCTGGAGTGTACAGGGGGCGACCTACGAGCAGTACTTC.

To note about this clone: Other DNA variants within this sample encode the same CDR3. The chain links TRBV5-1 to TRBJ1-3; D uncertain. From germline, CDR1 is SGHRS and CDR2 YFSETQ. Trimming left V 0 bases short and J 0 bases short, with 7 bases between. The CDR3 sequence is 15 residues long. CDR3 in amino acids: CASSLAGDSGNTIYF. CDR3 in DNA: TGCGCCAGCAGCTTGGCCGGGGACTCTGGAAACACCATATATTTT.

The chain has TRBV5-6 and TRBJ2-4; a weak D match, TRBD1 (6 bases). Trimming removed 3 bases at V and 0 bases at J, with 19 bases between. Germline assignment: CDR1 SGHDT and CDR2 YYEEEE. CDR3 length equals 18 residues. Here the CDR3 reads CASSSIKRTDSAKNIQYF. In DNA form, the CDR3 reads TGTGCCAGCAGCTCGATCAAGAGGACAGACTCAGCCAAAAACATTCAGTACTTC.

The chain couples TRBV9 to TRBJ1-3, with 8 nucleotides matching TRBD1. In germline, CDR1 is SGDLS, CDR2 YYNGEE. The CDR3 length is 15 residues. V lost 2 bases to trimming and J lost 0 bases; unmatched junction nucleotides: 1. CDR3 sequence (DNA): TGTGCCAGCAGCGTCAGGGGGCTCTCTGGAAACACCATATATTTT. Translating gives CASSVRGLSGNTIYF.

The sample holds one count of this clone. The chain employs TRBV4-3 and TRBJ1-1, with TRBD1 as a possible D gene (6 bases). The CDR3 covers 17 residues. CDR1 LGHNA and CDR2 YSLEER come from the germline V gene. Between the trimmed V and J ends, which lost 3 bases and 3 bases, there was a span of 20 bases. The CDR3 nucleotides are TGCGCCAGCAGCCACCTCCGGGACATCCAAGGAGACACTGAAGCTTTCTTT. Residues: CASSHLRDIQGDTEAFF.

This chain uses TRBV27 with TRBJ2-3; possibly TRBD1 for D (6 bases). V was shortened by 0 bases and J by 6 bases, with 10 bases between the two germline ends. Germline assignment: CDR1 MNHEY and CDR2 SMNVEV (reference sequence). This CDR3 comprises 14 residues. CDR3 bases: TGTGCCAGCAGTTTATCAACAGGGCGGGATACGCAGTATTTT. Its protein product is CASSLSTGRDTQYF.

This clone was seen once. The chain is built from TRBV9 and TRBJ1-2; D unclear. Trimming left V 3 bases short and J 4 bases short, with 13 bases between. CDR1 and CDR2 (germline): SGDLS, YYNGEE. This CDR3 has 14 amino acids. CDR3 in amino acids: CASSASLGPYGYTF. In nucleotides, the CDR3 is TGTGCCAGCAGCGCCTCTCTAGGCCCCTATGGCTACACCTTC.

The chain has TRBV20-1 and TRBJ1-1; a weak D match, TRBD1 (5 bases). V lost 3 bases and J lost 6, with 14 bases in between. The CDR3 has 13 residues. Germline CDR1 reads DFQATT; CDR2 reads SNEGSKA (reference sequence). The CDR3 coding sequence is TGCAGTGCTAGTATGCAGGGTCGGGCTGAAGCTTTCTTT. This sequence encodes CSASMQGRAEAFF.